Detailed here is one T cell receptor (beta chain). Its antigen is as yet unknown. This sample is drawn from a study of cytomegalovirus exposure and HLA in healthy donors. The study, taken as a whole, reports: There was a cluster of highly shared sequence variants that was likely a sequencing artifact.

V gave up 1 base and J gave up 0 bases, with 9 bases separating them. Per the germline V gene, CDR1 is MGHRA and CDR2 is YSYEKL. The CDR3 length is 16 residues. This PCR relied on a set of 60 Vbeta primers and 13 Jbeta primers. Measured with immunoSEQ multiplex PCR; TCRdb has only the in-frame clones, and not every one. The sample records some 190,000 clones, around 85% being singletons. Sequenced material: PBMCs. The sequence was collected from a boy between 2 and 15 years old in good health and CMV-seronegative. The chain is built from TRBV4-1 and TRBJ1-4, with D unclear. CDR3 nucleotide sequence: TGCGCCAGCAGCCAAGCCCTAATATCAACTAATGAAAAACTGTTTTTT. It codes for CASSQALISTNEKLFF.